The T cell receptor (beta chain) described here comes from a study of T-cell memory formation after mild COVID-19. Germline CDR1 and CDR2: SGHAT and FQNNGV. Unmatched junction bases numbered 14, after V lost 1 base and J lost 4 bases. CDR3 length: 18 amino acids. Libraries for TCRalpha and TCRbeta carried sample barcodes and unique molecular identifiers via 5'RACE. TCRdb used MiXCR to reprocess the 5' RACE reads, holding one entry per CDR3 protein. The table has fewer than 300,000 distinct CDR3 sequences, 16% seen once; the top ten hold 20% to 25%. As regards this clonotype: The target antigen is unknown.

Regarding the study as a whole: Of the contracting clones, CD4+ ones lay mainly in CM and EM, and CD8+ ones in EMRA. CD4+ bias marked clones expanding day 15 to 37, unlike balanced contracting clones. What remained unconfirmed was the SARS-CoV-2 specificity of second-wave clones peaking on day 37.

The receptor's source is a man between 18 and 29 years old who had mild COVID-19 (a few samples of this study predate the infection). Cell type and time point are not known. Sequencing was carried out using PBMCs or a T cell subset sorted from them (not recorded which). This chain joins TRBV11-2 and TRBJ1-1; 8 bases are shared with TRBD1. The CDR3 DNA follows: TGTGCCAGCAGCTTAGCGTTCCTCAGGGGGCGCGACTCCACTGAAGCTTTCTTT. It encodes CASSLAFLRGRDSTEAFF.